The 22 T cell receptor beta chains given below trace back to one sample, sequenced in a study of CD8+CD57+ T cells in acquired aplastic anemia. Whoever was chosen for sequencing had shown CD8+CD57+ cell expansion by flow cytometry. The study profiled TCR beta VDJ and CDR3 using genomic DNA as template. A single record per CDR3 protein comes from TCRdb applying MiXCR to the reads. The sample records approximately 300,000 distinct CDR3 sequences, under 60% being singletons. Sample: sorted CD4+, CD8+, or CD8+CD57+ T cells (not recorded which) from PBMCs. Receptor source: a human donor with aplastic anemia.

On this clonotype: Its ends do not fully match the called genes, so a read error is possible. The V and J genes are TRBV12-3 or TRBV12-4 and TRBJ1-3; the D gene is possibly TRBD1 (6 bases). This CDR3 is 14 amino acids long. CDR3 region: CVSSSGTSGNTVYF. CDR3 DNA: TGTGTCAGCAGTTCCGGGACATCTGGAAACACCGTATATTTT.

This chain joins TRBV20-1 and TRBJ1-5; D not certain. Trimming removed 7 bases at V and 7 bases at J, with 8 bases between. The germline gives CDR1 DFQATT, CDR2 SNEGSKA (reference sequence). The length of the CDR3 is 10 residues. The CDR3 here is CSVTGQPQHF. In DNA form, the CDR3 reads TGCAGTGTAACCGGACAGCCCCAGCATTTT.

This chain links TRBV10-3 with TRBJ1-1; D might be TRBD1 (5 bases). The CDR3 has 13 residues. V shed 7 bases and J shed 4 bases, with 13 bases lying between them. Germline CDR1 is ENHRY and CDR2 is SYGVKD. CDR3 in amino acids: CAIIGAGPTEAFF. CDR3 nucleotides: TGTGCCATCATTGGGGCAGGGCCCACTGAAGCTTTCTTT.

This clonotype was seen a few times. The chain has TRBV5-1 and TRBJ2-5, with D possibly being TRBD2 (6 bases). This CDR3 has 14 amino acids. CDR1 is SGHRS and CDR2 is YFSETQ in the germline V gene. Trimming cost V 5 bases and J 5 bases, with 16 bases left between them. This chain's CDR3 is CASSSREPRETQYF. Written as DNA, the CDR3 is TGCGCCAGCAGTAGCCGGGAGCCGAGGGAGACCCAGTACTTC.

Remarks on this clonotype: The junction differs from germline at one of its ends, possibly a read error. The chain links TRBV7-2 to TRBJ2-7; a weak D match, TRBD2 (6 bases). The V gene's germline CDR1 is SGHTA and CDR2 FQGNSA. The length of the CDR3 is 17 residues. The CDR3 protein is CASSLEHEGGGKNEQYF. In DNA, the CDR3 is TGTGCCAGCAGTTTAGAACACGAGGGAGGAGGGAAAAACGAGCAGTACTTC.

The V gene is TRBV19, the J gene TRBJ2-7; tentatively, D is TRBD1 or TRBD2 (6 bases each). The length of the CDR3 is 15 residues. Deletions cut 7 bases from V and 3 bases from J, with 19 bases between. The germline CDR1 and CDR2 sequences are LNHDA and SQIVND (reference sequence). In DNA form, the CDR3 reads TGTGCCAGTACCGAGAGGGGAGGACAGAGCTACGAGCAGTACTTC. It yields the protein CASTERGGQSYEQYF.

This clonotype was counted between two and nine times. Since a much larger clone is just one base distant, this may be a read error. V gene TRBV11-3 combines with J gene TRBJ2-5, with D possibly TRBD2 on 6 matching bases. The CDR3 contains 15 residues. From germline, CDR1 is SGHNT and CDR2 YENEEA. The CDR3 reads CASNLGGNRQQTQYF. The CDR3 DNA is TGTGCCAGCAACTTAGGCGGGAACAGACAACAGACCCAGTACTTC.

This clonotype was found many times. The chain combines TRBV11-2 with TRBJ2-7; 9 nucleotides agree with TRBD1. The CDR3 has 15 amino acids. The trim removed 3 bases at V and 2 bases at J, leaving 5 bases unmatched. Germline CDR1 and CDR2: SGHAT and FQNNGV. The CDR3 loop is CASSFSDRGPYEQYF. The CDR3 DNA is TGTGCCAGCAGCTTTTCGGACAGGGGACCCTACGAGCAGTACTTC.

Concerning this clonotype itself: At one boundary the junction diverges from the germline segment, which might be a read error. The rearrangement links TRBV20-1 to TRBJ2-3; 8 bases line up with TRBD2. The CDR3 is 11 residues long. Germline CDR1 DFQATT, CDR2 SNEGSKA (reference sequence). This CDR3 is CSARPSGSPYF. Here the CDR3 DNA reads TGCAGTGCTAGGCCCAGCGGGAGTCCGTATTTC.

This clonotype turned up a few times. The chain carries TRBV2 and TRBJ1-5; perhaps TRBD1 as D (5 bases). The CDR3 has 12 amino acids. Germline V gene data show CDR1 as SNHLY and CDR2 as FYNNEI. Trimming pared 1 base from V and 8 bases from J, leaving 6 bases between. DNA for the CDR3: TGTGCCAGCAGTGAAGTCAGGGAGCCCCAGCATTTT. It codes for CASSEVREPQHF.

The chain links TRBV7-7 to TRBJ2-3; TRBD2 might be the D (7 bases). The CDR3 covers 13 residues. CDR1 and CDR2 (germline): SSHAT, FNYEAQ (reference sequence). V was shortened by 11 bases and J by 2 bases, with 14 bases between the two germline ends. CDR3: CARRGGNTDTQYF. The CDR3 nucleotides are TGTGCCCGGAGGGGGGGCAACACAGATACGCAGTATTTT.

The chain is built from TRBV10-2 and TRBJ2-7; 9 bases fit TRBD1. The CDR3 covers 15 residues. Trimming took 1 base from V and 7 from J; bases not matched to a gene: 8. Looked up from germline, CDR1 is WSHSY and CDR2 is SAAADI. CDR3 region: CASSELPGTGSEQYF. In DNA form, the CDR3 reads TGCGCCAGCAGTGAGTTGCCCGGGACAGGGTCTGAGCAGTACTTC.

The sample holds many counts of this clonotype. The J gene is TRBJ1-3, the V gene TRBV19; D is ambiguous. CDR3 length: 16 residues. CDR1 LNHDA and CDR2 SQIVND come from the germline V gene (reference sequence). V gave up 0 bases and J gave up 0 bases, with 9 bases separating them. Here the CDR3 reads CASSIDLAVSGNTIYF. DNA for the CDR3: TGTGCCAGTAGTATAGATCTCGCAGTCTCTGGAAACACCATATATTTT. Drawing the rest from reference TRBV19 and TRBJ1-3, the complete variable domain is DGGITQSPKYLFRKEGQNVTLSCEQNLNHDAMYWYRQDPGQGLRLIYYSQIVNDFQKGDIAEGYSVSREKKESFPLTVTSAQKNPTAFYLCASSIDLAVSGNTIYFGEGSWLTVV.

In this sample, this clonotype turned up many times. The gene calls are TRBV18 and TRBJ1-1, with TRBD1 as a possible D gene (6 bases). The length of the CDR3 is 12 residues. Germline assignment: CDR1 KGHSH and CDR2 LQKENI. With 4 bases removed from V and 11 bases from J, the gap between germline ends came to 14 bases. The CDR3 coding sequence is TGTGCCAGCTCACTGACACAGGGTGAGGCTTTCTTT. It specifies CASSLTQGEAFF.

This clonotype was seen at least ten times. The CDR3 sequence: CASSLRGNQFYGYTF. CDR3 coding DNA: TGTGCCAGCAGCTTGAGGGGCAACCAATTCTATGGCTACACCTTC. The chain carries TRBV5-8 and TRBJ1-2, with D maybe TRBD1 (5 bases). Between the trimmed V and J ends, which lost 1 base and 4 bases, there was a span of 14 bases. The CDR3 has 15 residues. The germline V gene encodes CDR1 SGHTS and CDR2 YDEGEE. Full variable domain (rest looked up from reference TRBV5-8 and TRBJ1-2): EAGVTQSPTHLIKTRGQQATLRCSPISGHTSVYWYQQALGLGLQFLLWYDEGEERNRGNFPPRFSGRQFPNYSSELNVNALELEDSALYLCASSLRGNQFYGYTFGSGTRLTVV.

The rearrangement joins TRBV15 to TRBJ1-1; no reliable D call. With 0 bases removed from V and 11 bases from J, the gap between germline ends came to 13 bases. Germline-derived CDR1 and CDR2 are LNHNV and YYDKDF (reference sequence). This CDR3 comprises 13 residues. CDR3 residues: CATSRDRSEDAFF. The CDR3, as DNA: TGTGCCACCAGCAGAGATCGATCGGAGGACGCTTTCTTT.

The J gene is TRBJ1-2, the V gene TRBV20-1; no clear D gene. The V gene's germline CDR1 is DFQATT and CDR2 SNEGSKA (reference sequence). Trimming pared 0 bases from V and 6 bases from J, leaving 2 bases between. The CDR3 has 10 residues. The CDR3 loop is CSAREDGYTF. CDR3 sequence (DNA): TGCAGTGCTAGAGAAGATGGCTACACCTTC.

This clonotype was counted ten times or more. The chain combines TRBV20-1 with TRBJ2-7, with 7 positions matching TRBD1. The CDR3 spans 13 residues. CDR1 and CDR2 (germline): DFQATT, SNEGSKA (reference sequence). J gave up 2 bases and V 7 bases, and 8 bases lay outside the gene matches. The CDR3 protein is CSGSRDRPYEQYF. In DNA form, the CDR3 reads TGCAGTGGCAGCCGGGACAGACCCTACGAGCAGTACTTC.

A remark on this clonotype: A much more abundant neighbour one base away suggests this may be a read error. The chain carries TRBV12-3 or TRBV12-4 and TRBJ2-7; maybe TRBD2 (6 bases). This CDR3 is built from 14 residues. Trimming took off 4 bases at V and 7 bases at J, with 17 bases between the two ends. CDR3 bases: TGTGCCAGCAGTTCCCGGACTGGAGGGACGGAGCAGTACTTC. Translating it yields CASSSRTGGTEQYF.

Notes on this clonotype: One junction end disagrees with the germline gene, perhaps due to a read error. The chain combines TRBV7-9 with TRBJ2-2; weak D call: TRBD2 (6 bases). The CDR3 is made up of 13 amino acids. Germline values: CDR1 SEHNR, CDR2 FQNEAQ (reference sequence). CDR3 protein: CASSWDPNGGLFF. CDR3 nucleotide sequence: TGTGCCAGCAGCTGGGACCCGAACGGGGGGCTGTTTTTT.

This chain joins TRBV7-9 and TRBJ1-5; D uncertain. V was shortened by 1 base and J by 5 bases, with 9 bases between the two germline ends. Germline CDR1 reads SEHNR; CDR2 reads FQNEAQ (reference sequence). This CDR3 contains 14 residues. CDR3 region: CASSLVGEHQPQHF. The CDR3 DNA follows: TGTGCCAGCAGCTTAGTAGGAGAACATCAGCCCCAGCATTTT.

The chain recombines TRBV7-2 with TRBJ2-7; D unclear. The V and J ends lost 5 bases and 3 bases respectively, with 11 bases between them. This CDR3 is built from 13 residues. The germline CDR1 and CDR2 sequences are SGHTA and FQGNSA. Here the CDR3 reads CASSTDSSYEQYF. The CDR3 bases are TGTGCCAGCAGCACCGACTCTAGCTACGAGCAGTACTTC.